This T cell receptor (beta chain) was sequenced for a study of CD8 T cells in ankylosing spondylitis. Overall study results and limits: There was a TCR beta motif, made of fewer than 10 highly homologous variants, that appeared characteristic of ankylosing spondylitis blood. Prior work had noted some motif variants in reactive arthritis blood and synovial fluid. Relatively rare in peripheral blood, disease-linked clones were also CD8+.

On this clonotype: The antigen remains unidentified.

It was by quantitative 5'-RACE with molecular barcodes that TCR beta libraries were made. TCRdb re-called the 5' RACE reads through MiXCR, storing one row per CDR3 protein. The sample lists almost 400,000 distinct CDR3 sequences, 20% to 25% occurring once. The CDR3 consists of 14 residues. With 5 bases removed from V and 4 bases from J, the gap between germline ends came to 15 bases. The V gene's germline CDR1 is SEHNR and CDR2 FQNEAQ (reference sequence). Source material: blood, either unsorted or a sorted T cell fraction (not recorded which). This sequence was found in a male donor with ankylosing spondylitis. The chain uses TRBV7-9 and TRBJ2-7; the D gene is possibly TRBD1 (5 bases). Written as DNA, the CDR3 is TGTGCCAGCAGCCAAATGGACATTGAATACGAGCAGTACTTC. Its translation is CASSQMDIEYEQYF.